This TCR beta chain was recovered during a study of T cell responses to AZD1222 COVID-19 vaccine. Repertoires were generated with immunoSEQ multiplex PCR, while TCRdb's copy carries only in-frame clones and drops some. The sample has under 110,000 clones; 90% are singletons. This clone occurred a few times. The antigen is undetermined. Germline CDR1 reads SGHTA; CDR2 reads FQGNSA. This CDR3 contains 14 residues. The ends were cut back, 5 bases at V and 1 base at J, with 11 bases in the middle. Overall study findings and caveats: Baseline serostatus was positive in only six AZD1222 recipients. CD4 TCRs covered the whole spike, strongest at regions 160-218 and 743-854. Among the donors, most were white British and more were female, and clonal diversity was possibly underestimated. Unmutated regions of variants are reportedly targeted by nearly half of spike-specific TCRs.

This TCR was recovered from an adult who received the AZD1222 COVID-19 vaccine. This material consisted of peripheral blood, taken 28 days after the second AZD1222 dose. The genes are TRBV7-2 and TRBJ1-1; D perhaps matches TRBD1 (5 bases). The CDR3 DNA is TGTGCCAGCAGCACATGGGGGGGGAACACTGAAGCTTTCTTT. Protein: CASSTWGGNTEAFF.